The TCR beta chain described here comes from a study of CD8 T cells in Susac syndrome. Blood CD8+ and CD4+ T cells underwent high-throughput TCR beta sequencing. TEMRA cells were FACS-enriched, and CD8+ and CD4+ T cells were isolated negatively. Deletions cut 6 bases from V and 7 bases from J, with 13 bases between. Germline V gene lookup returns CDR1 KGHSH and CDR2 LQKENI. The CDR3 has 13 amino acids. Reverse transcription of roughly 0.5 to 1 ug RNA used random hexamers. With immunoSEQ multiplex PCR, TCR beta CDR3 was amplified across 54 Vbeta and 13 Jbeta. Via MiXCR, TCRdb re-called the immunoSEQ multiplex PCR reads, giving one row per CDR3 protein. The table shows 100,000 to 150,000 distinct CDR3 sequences, with roughly 96% occurring only once.

The J gene is TRBJ2-1, the V gene TRBV18; D is uncertain. The sequence was obtained from a human donor in good health. Sequencing input: CD4+ T cells from PBMCs. In nucleotides, the CDR3 is TGTGCCAGCTCTGATCTAGTACTGAATGAGCAGTTCTTC. This gives the protein CASSDLVLNEQFF. Looking up the rest from reference TRBV18 and TRBJ2-1 gives the full variable domain: NAGVMQNPRHLVRRRGQEARLRCSPMKGHSHVYWYRQLPEEGLKFMVYLQKENIIDESGMPKERFSAEFPKEGPSILRIQQVVRGDSAAYFCASSDLVLNEQFFGPGTRLTVL.